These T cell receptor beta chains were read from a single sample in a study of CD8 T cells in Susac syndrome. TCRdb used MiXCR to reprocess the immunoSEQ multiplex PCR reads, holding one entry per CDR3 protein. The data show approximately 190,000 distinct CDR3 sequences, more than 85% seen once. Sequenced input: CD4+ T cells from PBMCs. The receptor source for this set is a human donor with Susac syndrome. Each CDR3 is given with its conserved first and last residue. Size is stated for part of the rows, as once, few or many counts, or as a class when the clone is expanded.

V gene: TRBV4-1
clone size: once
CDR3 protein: CASSQDLQSSNQPQHF

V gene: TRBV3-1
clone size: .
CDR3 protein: CASSQGLTGALSYGYTF

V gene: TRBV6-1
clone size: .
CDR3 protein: CASSEDRVYEKLFF

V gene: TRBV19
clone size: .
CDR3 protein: CASSRGQTALNTEAFF

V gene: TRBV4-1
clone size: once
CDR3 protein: CASSQDIAGAYNEQFF

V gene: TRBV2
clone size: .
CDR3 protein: CASSEQASYEQYF

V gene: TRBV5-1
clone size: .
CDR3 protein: CASSLGGSIQETQYF

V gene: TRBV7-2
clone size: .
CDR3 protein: CASSPGQAVRTYGYTF

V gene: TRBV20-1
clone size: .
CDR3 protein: CSARRAGAKNIQYF

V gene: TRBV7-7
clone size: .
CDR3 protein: CASSFGLASYNEQFF

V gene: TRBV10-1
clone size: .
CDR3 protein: CASSESRRSYEQYF

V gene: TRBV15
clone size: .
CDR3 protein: CATSRPLRDILSYNEQFF

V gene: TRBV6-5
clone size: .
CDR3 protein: CASRGAGAYNEQFF

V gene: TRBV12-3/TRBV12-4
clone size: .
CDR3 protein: CASSLTASPLHF

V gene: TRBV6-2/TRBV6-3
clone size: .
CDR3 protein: CASSYEQGLYYEQYF

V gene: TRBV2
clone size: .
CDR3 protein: CASCSGTSYNEQFF

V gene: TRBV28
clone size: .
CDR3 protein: CASTSGLAVYNEQFF

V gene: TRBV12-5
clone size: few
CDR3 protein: CASGLAGTDTQYF

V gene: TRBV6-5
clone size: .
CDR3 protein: CASSYGLGVTGEDTQYF

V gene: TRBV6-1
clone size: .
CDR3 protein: CASSTVRGQGAGNTIYF

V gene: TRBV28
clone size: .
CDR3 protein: CASSPGTNHNEQFF

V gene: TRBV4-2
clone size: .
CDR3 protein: CASSQDSGTDIYGYTF

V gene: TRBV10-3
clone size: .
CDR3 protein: CAISESGRQPFYGYTF

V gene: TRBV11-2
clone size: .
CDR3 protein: CASSLVAGPLLTPTFF

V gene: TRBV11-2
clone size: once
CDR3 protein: CASSWNRADTEAFF

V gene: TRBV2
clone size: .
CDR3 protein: CASSHSLANEQYF

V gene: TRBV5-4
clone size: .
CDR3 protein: CASRASGTGKPGELFF

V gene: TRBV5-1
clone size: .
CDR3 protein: CASSLWVGTNEKLFF

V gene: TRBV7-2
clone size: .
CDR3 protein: CASSNGDYNEQFF

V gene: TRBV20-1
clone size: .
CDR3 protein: CSARTGSTGELFF

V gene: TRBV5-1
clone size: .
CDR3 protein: CASSGGTSGRHNEQFF

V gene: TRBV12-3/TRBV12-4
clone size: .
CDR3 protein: CASSPNRASWTQYF

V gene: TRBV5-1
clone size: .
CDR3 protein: CASSETLAGSSYEQYF

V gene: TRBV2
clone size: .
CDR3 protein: CASLATGVRGEQFF

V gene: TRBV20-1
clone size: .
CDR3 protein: CSARDSLLGAEAFF